This T cell receptor (beta chain) appears in the sequencing data of a study of vaccination effects on CD4 cells after COVID-19. Germline values: CDR1 SGHRS, CDR2 YFSETQ. Between the trimmed V and J ends, which lost 0 bases and 1 base, there was a span of 7 bases. The CDR3 is made up of 14 amino acids. The culture ran for roughly ten days before CD4+ T cells were isolated. The authors exchanged half the medium for IL-2 medium on days 3 and 7. This clone was recorded only once. The target antigen is unknown. TCRdb's copy holds only in-frame clones and misses some; the assay was immunoSEQ multiplex PCR. The sample lists approximately 40,000 clones; more than 75% were seen once.

This sequence was found in a human donor who received a COVID-19 vaccine. The rearrangement links TRBV5-1 to TRBJ1-1; no firm D call. Sequenced here: CD4+ T cells from PBMCs cultured without peptide, sampled before COVID-19 vaccination. Here the CDR3 DNA reads TGCGCCAGCAGCTTGGCACAGACGAACACTGAAGCTTTCTTT. This encodes CASSLAQTNTEAFF.